The 10 T cell receptor beta chains below were found in one sample sequenced in a study of T cell responses to AZD1222 COVID-19 vaccine. Measured with immunoSEQ multiplex PCR; TCRdb has only the in-frame clones, and not every one. Of more than 95,000 clones listed, roughly 90% were seen once; the top ten hold roughly 2.5%. The sample consisted of peripheral blood, taken on day 0 of AZD1222 vaccination. These receptors all stem from an adult in good health.

The gene calls are TRBV10-3 and TRBJ2-7, with D uncertain. The germline gives CDR1 ENHRY, CDR2 SYGVKD. The V end lost 3 bases, the J end lost 2 bases, and 8 bases lay between the germline ends. This CDR3 contains 13 residues. The CDR3 is CAISEGIPYEQYF. As DNA, the CDR3 is TGTGCCATCAGTGAAGGTATCCCCTACGAGCAGTACTTC.

CDR3 sequence reads: CASSLSRYYEQYF. DNA for the CDR3: TGTGCCAGCAGCTTATCGAGGTACTACGAGCAGTACTTC. The chain carries TRBV11-2 and TRBJ2-7; D remains unclear. CDR1 and CDR2 from the germline V gene are SGHAT and FQNNGV. The CDR3 spans 13 residues. V was clipped by 2 bases and J by 3 bases, with 8 bases between them.

This chain joins TRBV7-9 and TRBJ1-4, with D perhaps TRBD1 (5 bases). The CDR3 is 16 residues long. The V end was cut by 1 base, the J end by 2 bases, with 11 bases between. The germline V gene encodes CDR1 SEHNR and CDR2 FQNEAQ (reference sequence). CDR3 in DNA: TGTGCCAGCAGCTTAGAACCCGGGGCGACTAATGAAAAACTGTTTTTT. Protein product: CASSLEPGATNEKLFF. The whole variable domain, remainder taken from reference TRBV7-9 and TRBJ1-4, is DTGVSQNPRHKITKRGQNVTFRCDPISEHNRLYWYRQTLGQGPEFLTYFQNEAQLEKSRLLSDRFSAERPKGSFSTLEIQRTEQGDSAMYLCASSLEPGATNEKLFFGSGTQLSVL.

This chain joins TRBV6-5 and TRBJ2-3; 12 nucleotides line up with TRBD2. J gave up 6 bases and V 3 bases, and 7 bases lay outside the gene matches. CDR3 length: 16 residues. Germline CDR1 is MNHEY and CDR2 is SVGAGI. The CDR3 is CASSYFLAGGSDTQYF. DNA of the CDR3: TGTGCCAGCAGTTATTTCCTAGCGGGAGGGTCCGATACGCAGTATTTT.

V usage is TRBV10-3 and J usage is TRBJ1-5; D call uncertain. The CDR3 runs to 14 residues. CDR1 and CDR2 (germline): ENHRY, SYGVKD. V was cut by 7 bases and J by 1 base, with 11 bases left in between. The CDR3 loop reads CAIKDGPSNQPQHF. The DNA for the CDR3 is TGTGCCATCAAAGACGGGCCAAGCAATCAGCCCCAGCATTTT.

The rearrangement joins TRBV3-1 (or the pseudogene TRBV3-2) to TRBJ1-5, with D unresolved. The V end lost 0 bases, the J end lost 1 base, and 13 bases lay between the germline ends. Germline CDR1 LGHDT, CDR2 YNNKEL (reference sequence). This CDR3 comprises 17 residues. The DNA of the CDR3 is TGTGCCAGCAGCCAAGAGAAGGCTTCGGGGAGCAATCAGCCCCAGCATTTT. Amino acids: CASSQEKASGSNQPQHF.

The rearrangement uses TRBV7-6 and TRBJ1-1; D gene uncertain. This CDR3 has 13 amino acids. Trimming cost V 5 bases and J 6 bases, with 13 bases left between them. Germline V gives CDR1 SGHVS, CDR2 FNYEAQ. CDR3 DNA sequence: TGTGCCAGCAGCCCTGACATGCGGGCTGAAGCTTTCTTT. Translated, it gives CASSPDMRAEAFF.

V usage is TRBV3-1 (or the pseudogene TRBV3-2) and J usage is TRBJ1-1, with TRBD1 as a possible D gene (5 bases). Germline lookup yields CDR1 LGHDT and CDR2 YNNKEL (reference sequence). This CDR3 spans 12 amino acids. Trimming left V 0 bases short and J 12 bases short, with 11 bases between. This CDR3 reads CASSQDRRGTFF. In DNA, the CDR3 is TGTGCCAGCAGCCAAGATCGGAGGGGTACTTTCTTT.

The V call is TRBV7-8, the J call TRBJ2-1, with a tentative D call TRBD2 (5 bases). The CDR3 loop spans 13 amino acids. Trimming pared 5 bases from V and 7 bases from J, leaving 12 bases between. Germline-derived CDR1 and CDR2 are SGHVS and FQNEAQ. In DNA, the CDR3 is TGTGCCAGCAGCCGCTCTCCGGGAAATGAGCAGTTCTTC. Amino acids: CASSRSPGNEQFF. The variable domain in full, completed from reference TRBV7-8 and TRBJ2-1, reads GAGVSQSPRYKVAKRGQDVALRCDPISGHVSLFWYQQALGQGPEFLTYFQNEAQLDKSGLPSDRFFAERPEGSVSTLKIQRTQQEDSAVYLCASSRSPGNEQFFGPGTRLTVL.

This clone has only one observation. The chain combines TRBV12-3 or TRBV12-4 with TRBJ1-5; a weak D match, TRBD1 (5 bases). V dropped 5 bases and J dropped 4 bases, with 9 bases sitting between them. The CDR3 sequence is 13 residues long. For the CDR3, the DNA is TGTGCCAGCAGTCTAGGGGAAAATCAGCCCCAGCATTTT. Its protein product is CASSLGENQPQHF.